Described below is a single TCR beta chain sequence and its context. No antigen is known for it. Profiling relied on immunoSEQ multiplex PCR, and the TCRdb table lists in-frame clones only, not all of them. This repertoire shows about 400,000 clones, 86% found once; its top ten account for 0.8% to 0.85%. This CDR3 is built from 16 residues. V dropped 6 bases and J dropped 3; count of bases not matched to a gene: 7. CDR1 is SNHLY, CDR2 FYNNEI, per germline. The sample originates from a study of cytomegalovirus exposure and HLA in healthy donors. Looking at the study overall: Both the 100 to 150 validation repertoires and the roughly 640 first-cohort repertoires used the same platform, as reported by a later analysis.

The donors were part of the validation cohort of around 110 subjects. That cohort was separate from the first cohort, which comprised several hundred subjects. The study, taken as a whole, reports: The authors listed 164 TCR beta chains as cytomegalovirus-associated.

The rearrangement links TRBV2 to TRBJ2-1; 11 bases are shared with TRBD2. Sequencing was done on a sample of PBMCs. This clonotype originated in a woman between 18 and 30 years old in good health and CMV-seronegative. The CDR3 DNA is TGTGCCAGCAGCCCTACTAGCGGGAGTAACTACAATGAGCAGTTCTTC. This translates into CASSPTSGSNYNEQFF.